The entry below describes one T cell receptor beta chain. Through a sample-barcoded 5' primer and a J-beta primer mix, a second PCR was run for 7 to 11 cycles. In TCRdb, the 5' RACE reads were re-called with MiXCR into one record per CDR3 protein. The sample yields roughly 2 million distinct CDR3 sequences, approximately 50% seen once. The data were taken from a study of blood T cells in healthy people across ages. CDR3 length equals 19 residues. Trimming cost V 0 bases and J 4 bases; bases outside gene matches: 15. CDR1 DFQATT and CDR2 SNEGSKA come from the germline V gene (reference sequence). This chain links TRBV20-1 with TRBJ2-3; 11 positions agree with TRBD2. The sequence came from a middle-aged woman in good health. Sequencing was carried out using blood. DNA for the CDR3: TGCAGTGCTAGAGATCCCTTTAGCGGGGGGGCTAGAGGCCCAGATACGCAGTATTTT. This sequence encodes CSARDPFSGGARGPDTQYF.